The 10 T cell receptor beta chains listed next were all sequenced from one sample in a study of patients and donors after allogeneic stem cell transplantation. TCRdb independently ran MiXCR on the RT-PCR reads; one entry per CDR3 protein. Here the sample spans approximately 140,000 distinct CDR3 sequences, over 30% being singletons. The sample was blood, either unsorted or a sorted T cell fraction (not recorded which). These receptors were taken from a human donor who was either an allogeneic HSCT recipient or a stem cell or donor lymphocyte infusion donor (not recorded which). It is not recorded whose cells these are; they may come from a transplant donor.

The J gene is TRBJ1-3, the V gene TRBV7-2; D is possibly TRBD1 (5 bases). Deletions cut 3 bases from V and 0 bases from J, with 9 bases between. This CDR3 region has 15 residues. CDR1 and CDR2 from the germline V gene are SGHTA and FQGNSA. The CDR3 region is CASSFDSLSGNTIYF. The CDR3 DNA sequence: TGTGCCAGCAGCTTCGACAGTCTCTCTGGAAACACCATATATTTT.

This clonotype has more than one count but fewer than ten. The chain joins TRBV20-1 to TRBJ1-3; the D is unclear. CDR1 and CDR2 from the germline V gene are DFQATT and SNEGSKA (reference sequence). V shed 0 bases and J shed 5 bases, with 14 bases lying between them. The CDR3 sequence is 15 residues long. The CDR3 spells CSAREGFKARNTIYF. CDR3 nucleotide sequence: TGCAGTGCTAGAGAAGGGTTCAAGGCCCGAAACACCATATATTTT.

The chain couples TRBV9 to TRBJ1-2; no firm D call. The germline V and J ends were trimmed by 0 bases and 3 bases, with 15 bases remaining between them. Germline V gene lookup returns CDR1 SGDLS and CDR2 YYNGEE. The CDR3 length is 16 residues. Here the CDR3 DNA reads TGTGCCAGCAGCGTAGCTACGGGGAACATTGACTATGGCTACACCTTC. Encoded protein: CASSVATGNIDYGYTF.

The CDR3 DNA follows: TGTGCCAGCAGCATAGGCCTCAACACCGGGGAGCTGTTTTTT. It is translated as CASSIGLNTGELFF. The chain links TRBV5-5 to TRBJ2-2; no definite D call. The CDR3 has 14 residues. Germline assignment: CDR1 SGHKS and CDR2 YYEKEE (reference sequence). Trimming left V 4 bases short and J 2 bases short, with 9 bases between.

The V gene is TRBV29-1, the J gene TRBJ1-1; 8 nucleotides align to TRBD1. The J segment lost 4 bases and the V segment lost 6 bases, leaving 4 bases of the junction unmatched. Germline CDR1 SQVTM, CDR2 ANQGSEA. The CDR3 length is 12 residues. DNA of the CDR3: TGCAGCGTGGGGGACAGGCCCACTGAAGCTTTCTTT. This codes for CSVGDRPTEAFF.

The chain employs TRBV20-1 and TRBJ1-1, with D tentatively TRBD1 (6 bases). The germline V gene has CDR1 DFQATT and CDR2 SNEGSKA (reference sequence). With 6 bases removed from V and 0 bases from J, the gap between germline ends came to 17 bases. This CDR3 is built from 15 residues. The CDR3 loop reads CSAQEPGQLNTEAFF. In DNA form, the CDR3 reads TGCAGTGCCCAAGAACCGGGACAATTGAACACTGAAGCTTTCTTT.

This clonotype was recorded once. CDR3 nucleotide sequence: TGTGCCAGCACTTCCCCCGACAGTCTCTACGAGCAGTACGTC. Residues: CASTSPDSLYEQYV. The chain employs TRBV5-6 and TRBJ2-7, with a weak D call TRBD1 (5 bases). The germline CDR1 and CDR2 sequences are SGHDT and YYEEEE. This CDR3 is built from 14 residues. With 6 bases removed from V and 3 bases from J, the gap between germline ends came to 16 bases.

The genes are TRBV10-3 and TRBJ1-2; 12 bases fit TRBD1. This CDR3 contains 17 residues. Germline V gives CDR1 ENHRY, CDR2 SYGVKD. Losses at the gene ends were 6 bases for V and 5 bases for J; bases not matched to a gene: 13. CDR3 nucleotides: TGTGCCATCAGCTACCCGGGGACAGGGGGCGCCTGGTATGGCTACACCTTC. This encodes CAISYPGTGGAWYGYTF.

The gene calls are TRBV29-1 and TRBJ1-1, with 8 bases aligning to TRBD1. Germline assignment: CDR1 SQVTM and CDR2 ANQGSEA. The CDR3 has 12 amino acids. In DNA form, the CDR3 reads TGCAGAACAGGGGGGCTGGGCACTGAAGCTTTCTTT. Amino acids: CRTGGLGTEAFF.

This clonotype was seen many times. This chain uses TRBV12-3 or TRBV12-4 with TRBJ1-5, with D possibly TRBD1 on 5 matching bases. V was trimmed by 2 bases and J by 7 bases, leaving 12 bases between them. The CDR3 spans 14 residues. The CDR3 DNA is TGTGCCAGCAGTTTAATCGGGGGGGGACAGCCCCAGCATTTT. Encoded protein: CASSLIGGGQPQHF.